The 25 T cell receptor beta chains below were found in one sample sequenced in a study of blood T cells in healthy people across ages. With a J-beta primer mix and a sample-barcoded 5' primer, a second PCR ran about 7 to 11 cycles. TCRdb used MiXCR to reprocess the 5' RACE reads, holding one entry per CDR3 protein. The repertoire has hundreds of thousands of distinct CDR3 sequences, roughly 56% of them found once; the top ten carry around 25%. Source material: blood. Source of these receptors: a middle-aged man in good health.

This rearrangement joins TRBV6-5 to TRBJ2-5; 12 bases line up with TRBD2. V gave up 4 bases and J gave up 7 bases; unmatched junction bases: 10. The germline V gene has CDR1 MNHEY and CDR2 SVGAGI. This CDR3 region has 16 residues. This chain's CDR3 is CASSSGLAGPSGTQYF. Here the CDR3 DNA reads TGTGCCAGCAGTTCCGGACTAGCGGGACCCTCAGGGACCCAGTACTTC.

J is TRBJ2-2 and V is TRBV27, with 11 bases fitting TRBD2. Trimming took 6 bases from V and 6 from J; bases not matched to a gene: 9. This CDR3 has 16 amino acids. Germline V lookup: CDR1 MNHEY, CDR2 SMNVEV (reference sequence). The DNA for the CDR3 is TGTGCCAGCAGCCTCGGGCTAGCGGGAGGATCCGGGGAGCTGTTTTTT. This translates into CASSLGLAGGSGELFF.

The chain combines TRBV7-9 with TRBJ2-2; D perhaps matches TRBD2 (6 bases). Germline lookup yields CDR1 SEHNR and CDR2 FQNEAQ (reference sequence). There are 17 residues in the CDR3. Trimming cost V 3 bases and J 6 bases, with 20 bases left between them. The CDR3 bases are TGTGCCAGCAGCTTTCGGCCGGGGGAGGCCCTCGCCGGGGAGCTGTTTTTT. Its protein product is CASSFRPGEALAGELFF.

As regards this clonotype: An end of the junction does not agree with germline; a read error may underlie this. The chain carries TRBV13 and TRBJ2-7, with 8 positions matching TRBD1. Germline values: CDR1 PRHDT, CDR2 FYEKMQ (reference sequence). The CDR3 contains 15 residues. The chain's CDR3 is CASSLSGQGSHEQYF. CDR3 DNA sequence: TGTGCCAGCAGCTTAAGCGGACAGGGCTCCCACGAGCAGTACTTC.

The chain recombines TRBV5-1 with TRBJ1-6, with 7 bases fitting TRBD1. Trimming removed 3 bases from V and 9 bases from J; junction bases left unmatched: 6. Germline V lookup: CDR1 SGHRS, CDR2 YFSETQ. CDR3 length: 14 residues. The CDR3 reads CASSSGTAGSPLHF. The DNA of the CDR3 is TGCGCCAGCAGCTCCGGGACAGCAGGTTCACCCCTCCACTTT.

The chain carries TRBV6-1 and TRBJ1-1; no definite D call. The germline V and J ends were trimmed by 3 bases and 6 bases, with 20 bases remaining between them. CDR1 is MNHNS, CDR2 SASEGT, per germline. There are 16 residues in the CDR3. This chain's CDR3 is CASSDWVRVSKSEAFF. The DNA for the CDR3 is TGTGCCAGCAGTGACTGGGTACGTGTTTCAAAGTCTGAAGCTTTCTTT.

V gene TRBV7-2 combines with J gene TRBJ2-5, with D maybe TRBD2 (6 bases). With the DNA end fitting TRBJ2-7 better, the J assignment may be wrong. In germline, CDR1 is SGHTA, CDR2 FQGNSA. The CDR3 length is 16 residues. The CDR3, as DNA: TGTGCCAGCAGCTTAGGATATGACAAGAGCGGGTACGAGCAGTACTTC. This sequence encodes CASSLGYDKSGYEQYF.

There are a few counts of this clonotype. The rearrangement links TRBV9 to TRBJ1-2; D gene uncertain. The CDR3 loop spans 15 amino acids. The germline gives CDR1 SGDLS, CDR2 YYNGEE. V dropped 0 bases and J dropped 0 bases, with 9 bases sitting between them. CDR3 coding DNA: TGTGCCAGCAGCGTAGGCGGGATACCTAACTATGGCTACACCTTC. Encoded protein: CASSVGGIPNYGYTF.

This clonotype has more than one count but fewer than ten. The gene calls are TRBV5-6 and TRBJ2-1; D is tentatively TRBD1 or TRBD2 (5 bases each). Germline values: CDR1 SGHDT, CDR2 YYEEEE. Trimming removed 6 bases from V and 7 bases from J, with 17 bases in between. CDR3 length: 14 amino acids. The CDR3 sequence: CASTRRDWGNEQFF. CDR3 bases: TGTGCCAGCACTAGGAGAGACTGGGGGAATGAGCAGTTCTTC.

The V call is TRBV20-1, the J call TRBJ2-1; D is unclear. With 6 bases removed from V and 8 bases from J, the gap between germline ends came to 8 bases. The CDR3 has 10 residues. Germline lookup yields CDR1 DFQATT and CDR2 SNEGSKA (reference sequence). DNA for the CDR3: TGCAGTGCGAAAGAGCATGAGCAGTTCTTC. Its protein product is CSAKEHEQFF.

The rearrangement joins TRBV9 to TRBJ1-4; TRBD1 is a possible D gene (6 bases). The CDR3 spans 16 residues. The V end was cut by 4 bases, the J end by 8 bases, with 21 bases between. The germline V gene encodes CDR1 SGDLS and CDR2 YYNGEE. CDR3 loop: CASSTQGGYSEEKLFF. CDR3 coding DNA: TGTGCCAGCAGCACACAAGGGGGATATTCCGAGGAAAAACTGTTTTTT.

The DNA of the CDR3 is TGTGCCAGCAGTCCGGACAGGGGGCAAGATACGCAGTATTTT. It specifies CASSPDRGQDTQYF. The chain has TRBV2 and TRBJ2-3, with 11 bases matching TRBD1. Trimming cost V 5 bases and J 5 bases; bases outside gene matches: 3. CDR3 length: 14 residues. Looked up from germline, CDR1 is SNHLY and CDR2 is FYNNEI.

Only a few counts were recorded for this clonotype. The rearrangement links TRBV29-1 to TRBJ2-7, with 12 nucleotides matching TRBD2. From germline, CDR1 is SQVTM and CDR2 ANQGSEA. The CDR3 has 14 amino acids. V was pared by 7 bases and J by 2 bases, with 6 bases of the junction left unmatched. In DNA, the CDR3 is TGCAGCGCCGCTTCTAGCGGGAGGGCCTACGAGCAGTACTTC. This translates into CSAASSGRAYEQYF.

This clonotype was counted only a few times. The chain employs TRBV12-3 or TRBV12-4 and TRBJ2-6, with 12 bases lining up with TRBD1. This CDR3 is 15 amino acids long. Trimming removed 7 bases from V and 10 bases from J; junction bases left unmatched: 8. CDR3 in DNA: TGTGCCAGCAATCCGGGACAGGGGGCGGTAAACGTCCTGACTTTC. Translation gives CASNPGQGAVNVLTF.

This clonotype was seen a few times. The chain couples TRBV25-1 to TRBJ2-5; 9 nucleotides agree with TRBD1. V was clipped by 5 bases and J by 4 bases; unmatched bases: 5. This CDR3 contains 14 residues. CDR1 MGHDK and CDR2 SYGVNS come from the germline V gene. The CDR3 DNA sequence: TGTGCCAGCAGTACGGGACAGGGTAGAGAGACCCAGTACTTC. This encodes CASSTGQGRETQYF.

The chain is built from TRBV20-1 and TRBJ2-7; possibly TRBD1 for D (6 bases). CDR1 DFQATT and CDR2 SNEGSKA come from the germline V gene (reference sequence). The CDR3 sequence is 15 residues long. The germline V and J ends were trimmed by 6 bases and 1 base, with 19 bases remaining between them. CDR3 coding DNA: TGCAGTGCGGAATTACCGGGACAAAAGTCCTACGAGCAGTACTTC. It yields the protein CSAELPGQKSYEQYF.

This clonotype was observed a handful of times. This chain connects TRBV28 to TRBJ2-3; D possibly corresponds to TRBD1 (5 bases). V was clipped by 3 bases and J by 4 bases, with 8 bases between them. The germline V gene has CDR1 MDHEN and CDR2 SYDVKM. This CDR3 spans 13 amino acids. The CDR3 protein is CASSFQGPDTQYF. CDR3 DNA: TGTGCCAGCAGTTTCCAGGGCCCAGATACGCAGTATTTT.

Comments on this clonotype: A read error is possible here, since a much larger clone lies one base away. The rearrangement uses TRBV6-2 or TRBV6-3 and TRBJ2-3; D gene uncertain. The CDR3 consists of 11 residues. Germline loops: CDR1 MNHEY, CDR2 SVGEGT. Deletions cut 6 bases from V and 4 bases from J, with 5 bases between. The CDR3 DNA reads TGTGCCAGCAGATCCTCAGATACGCAGTATTTT. Protein product: CASRSSDTQYF.

The chain couples TRBV10-3 to TRBJ1-1; TRBD1 matches 7 bases. The CDR3 is 14 amino acids. Germline V lookup: CDR1 ENHRY, CDR2 SYGVKD. V shed 10 bases and J 0 bases; nucleotides not matched to a gene: 8. CDR3 amino acids: CASQAQGMNTEAFF. The CDR3 DNA is TGTGCCAGCCAGGCACAGGGGATGAACACTGAAGCTTTCTTT.

The CDR3 DNA reads as TGCAGTGCTAGAGATTTTCGGGGAAATTCACCCCTCCACTTT. Protein product: CSARDFRGNSPLHF. This chain connects TRBV20-1 to TRBJ1-6; D not certain. V lost 0 bases and J lost 7, with 10 bases in between. CDR1 and CDR2 (germline): DFQATT, SNEGSKA (reference sequence). The CDR3 covers 14 residues.

This clonotype was found once. The gene calls are TRBV7-2 and TRBJ2-1; the match to TRBD2 covers 9 bases. Near its end, the DNA agrees better with TRBJ2-7, so the J call may be wrong. Per the germline V gene, CDR1 is SGHTA and CDR2 is FQGNSA. The CDR3 consists of 15 residues. The CDR3 reads CATRAGGVAYNEQYF. The CDR3, as DNA: TGTGCCACCAGAGCGGGAGGAGTCGCCTACAATGAGCAGTACTTC.

The J gene is TRBJ2-7, the V gene TRBV7-2; 9 bases fit TRBD2. CDR3 length: 19 residues. Germline V gene sequence: CDR1 SGHTA, CDR2 FQGNSA. Trimming cost V 1 base and J 0 bases; bases outside gene matches: 13. This CDR3 reads CASSLVQGSGSFGSYEQYF. The DNA for the CDR3 is TGTGCCAGCAGCTTAGTTCAGGGTAGCGGGAGTTTCGGCTCCTACGAGCAGTACTTC.

A few counts support this clonotype. The J gene is TRBJ2-5, the V gene TRBV19, with D maybe TRBD1 (6 bases). This CDR3 region has 15 residues. CDR1 and CDR2 from the germline V gene are LNHDA and SQIVND (reference sequence). V lost 6 bases and J lost 5, with 19 bases in between. The chain's CDR3 is CASSTGQPGKETQYF. The DNA of the CDR3 is TGTGCCAGTAGCACCGGACAGCCGGGGAAGGAGACCCAGTACTTC.

The CDR3, as DNA: TGCAGCGCCCAGGCCGTGGGGGGTTACAATGAGCAGTTCTTC. It specifies CSAQAVGGYNEQFF. This rearrangement joins TRBV29-1 to TRBJ2-1; weak D call: TRBD2 (6 bases). The V gene's germline CDR1 is SQVTM and CDR2 ANQGSEA. V was pared by 7 bases and J by 4 bases, with 17 bases between. This CDR3 spans 14 amino acids.

The V call is TRBV7-3, the J call TRBJ2-4; 8 bases agree with TRBD2. CDR3 length equals 15 residues. Germline V lookup: CDR1 SGHTA, CDR2 FQGTGA. Trimming took 5 bases from V and 13 from J; bases not matched to a gene: 16. The CDR3 here is CASSLMRGAYNEQYF. The CDR3, as DNA: TGTGCCAGCAGCCTCATGCGGGGGGCTTACAATGAGCAGTACTTC.